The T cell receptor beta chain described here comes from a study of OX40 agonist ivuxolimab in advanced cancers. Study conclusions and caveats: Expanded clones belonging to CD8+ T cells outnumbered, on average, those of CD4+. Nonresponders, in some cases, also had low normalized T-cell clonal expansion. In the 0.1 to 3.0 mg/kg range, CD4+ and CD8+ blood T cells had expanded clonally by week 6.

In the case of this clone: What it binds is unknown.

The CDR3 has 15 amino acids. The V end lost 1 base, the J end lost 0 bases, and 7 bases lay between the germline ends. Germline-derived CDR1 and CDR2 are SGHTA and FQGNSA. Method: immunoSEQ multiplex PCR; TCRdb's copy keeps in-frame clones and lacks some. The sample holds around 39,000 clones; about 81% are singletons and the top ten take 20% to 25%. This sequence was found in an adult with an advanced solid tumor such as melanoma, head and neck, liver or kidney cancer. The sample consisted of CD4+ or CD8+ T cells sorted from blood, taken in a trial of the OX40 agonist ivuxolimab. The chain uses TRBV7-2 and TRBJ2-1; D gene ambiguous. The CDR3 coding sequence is TGTGCCAGCAGCTTAGATCTGAGCTCCTACAATGAGCAGTTCTTC. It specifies CASSLDLSSYNEQFF.